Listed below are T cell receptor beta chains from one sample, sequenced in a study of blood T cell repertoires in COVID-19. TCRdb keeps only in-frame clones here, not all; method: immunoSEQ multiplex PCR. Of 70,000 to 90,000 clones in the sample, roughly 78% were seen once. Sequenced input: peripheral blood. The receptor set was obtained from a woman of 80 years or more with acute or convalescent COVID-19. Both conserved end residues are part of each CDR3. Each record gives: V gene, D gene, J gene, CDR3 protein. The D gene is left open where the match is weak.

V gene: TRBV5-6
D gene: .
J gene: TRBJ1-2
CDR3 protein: CASSLREWTQSYGYTF

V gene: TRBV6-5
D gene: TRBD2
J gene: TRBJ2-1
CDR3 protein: CASRPGTSGNNEQFF

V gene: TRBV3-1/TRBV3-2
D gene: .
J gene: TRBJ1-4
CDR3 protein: CASSHPQGLNEKLFF

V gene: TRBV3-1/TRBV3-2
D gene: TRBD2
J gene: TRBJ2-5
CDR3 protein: CASSQLSGSPQETQYF

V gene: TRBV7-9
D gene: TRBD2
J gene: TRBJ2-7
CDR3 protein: CASSPGGVYEQYF

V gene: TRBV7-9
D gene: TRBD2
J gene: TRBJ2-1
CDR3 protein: CASSLGGGNEQFF

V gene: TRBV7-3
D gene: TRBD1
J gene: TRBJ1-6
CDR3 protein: CASSRDRASPLHF

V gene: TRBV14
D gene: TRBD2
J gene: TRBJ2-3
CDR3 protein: CASSRTSGGEDTQYF

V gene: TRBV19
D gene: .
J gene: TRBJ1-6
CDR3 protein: CASSRDSSRDSPLHF

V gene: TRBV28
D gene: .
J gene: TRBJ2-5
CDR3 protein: CATTSRTRQTQYF

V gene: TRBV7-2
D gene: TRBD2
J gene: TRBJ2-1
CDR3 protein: CASSLSGGYNEQFF

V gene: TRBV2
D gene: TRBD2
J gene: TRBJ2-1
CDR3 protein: CASSEMASGYNEQFF

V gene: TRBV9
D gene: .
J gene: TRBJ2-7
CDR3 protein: CASSVGGTYEQYF

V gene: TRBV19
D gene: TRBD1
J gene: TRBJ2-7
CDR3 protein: CASSIGTGTYEQYF

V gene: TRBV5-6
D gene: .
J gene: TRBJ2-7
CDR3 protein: CASKYGDEQYF

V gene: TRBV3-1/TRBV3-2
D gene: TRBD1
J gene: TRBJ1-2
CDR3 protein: CASSQWDRVGVGYTF

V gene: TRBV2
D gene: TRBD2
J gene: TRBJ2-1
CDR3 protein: CASSTSGYNEQFF

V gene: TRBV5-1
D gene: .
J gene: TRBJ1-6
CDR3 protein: CASSLGQINSPLHF

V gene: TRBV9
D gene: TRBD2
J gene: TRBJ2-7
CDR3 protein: CASSVSGGPPYEQYF

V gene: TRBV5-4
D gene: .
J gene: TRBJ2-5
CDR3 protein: CASSLGFEETQYF

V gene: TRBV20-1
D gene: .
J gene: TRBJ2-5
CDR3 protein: CSAPFLETQYF

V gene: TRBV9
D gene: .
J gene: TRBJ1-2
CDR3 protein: CASSPRHGITEAYGYTF

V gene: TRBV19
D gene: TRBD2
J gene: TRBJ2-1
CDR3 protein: CASSPRTSYNEQFF